This paragraph reports one T cell receptor (beta chain). Its antigen is not known. The sample is drawn from a study of shared clonotypes between healthy human individuals. Broader study findings: Rarefaction demonstrated incomplete sorted-subset sequencing despite large depth.

Every immunoSEQ plate was one replicate of a subset's evenly spread DNA. The repertoire was sequenced with immunoSEQ multiplex PCR; TCRdb's copy has only in-frame clones and lacks some. The sample carries over 850,000 clones, around 78% recorded once. The germline CDR1 and CDR2 sequences are MRHNA and SNTAGT. This CDR3 comprises 17 residues. V was clipped by 7 bases and J by 1 base; unmatched bases: 4. This clonotype was obtained from a man aged 18 to 30 in good health. Some clones in this sample may be carry-over from other donors' samples. The sample taken for sequencing was memory CD4+ T cells from PBMCs. Specified subset: CD45RA-negative fraction. The chain has TRBV6-4 and TRBJ2-2; 15 bases are shared with TRBD2. As DNA, the CDR3 is TGTGCCAGCAATGGGACTAGCGGGAGGCTGAACACCGGGGAGCTGTTTTTT. Translating gives CASNGTSGRLNTGELFF.